The 6 T cell receptor beta chains listed next were all sequenced from one sample in a study of shared clonotypes between healthy human individuals. Assay used: immunoSEQ multiplex PCR; TCRdb lists only in-frame clones, some missing. The sample consists of more than 2,000,000 clones, just over 90% of them appearing once. The sequenced sample consisted of naive CD4+ T cells from PBMCs. The subset was: CD45RA+ positively selected. The receptors were gathered from a man younger than 35 in good health. Some clones in this sample may be carry-over from other donors' samples.

The gene calls are TRBV7-2 and TRBJ1-5; a weak D match, TRBD1 (6 bases). V lost 5 bases, J lost 6 bases, and 11 bases lay in between. CDR3 length: 13 amino acids. CDR1 SGHTA and CDR2 FQGNSA come from the germline V gene. The CDR3 bases are TGTGCCAGCAGCGATGGACAGCCTCAGCCCCAGCATTTT. Amino acid sequence: CASSDGQPQPQHF.

The chain links TRBV6-6 to TRBJ2-2; maybe TRBD1 (5 bases). V lost 2 bases and J lost 1, with 8 bases in between. This CDR3 is built from 15 residues. Germline lookup yields CDR1 MNHNY and CDR2 SVGAGI (reference sequence). The chain's CDR3 is CASSYGQGNTGELFF. CDR3 bases: TGTGCCAGCAGTTACGGTCAGGGGAACACCGGGGAGCTGTTTTTT.

The chain recombines TRBV19 with TRBJ1-5; 10 bases are shared with TRBD1. The germline CDR1 and CDR2 sequences are LNHDA and SQIVND (reference sequence). The V segment lost 6 bases and the J segment 1 base; nucleotides outside the gene matches: 9. The CDR3 is made up of 17 amino acids. In nucleotides, the CDR3 is TGTGCCAGTAGCGCCGGGACAGGGGCGGGCAGCAATCAGCCCCAGCATTTT. Its translation: CASSAGTGAGSNQPQHF.

The rearrangement links TRBV7-9 to TRBJ1-1; D gene unclear. Germline CDR1 reads SEHNR; CDR2 reads FQNEAQ (reference sequence). Trimming removed 0 bases from V and 1 base from J, with 6 bases in between. This CDR3 has 14 amino acids. In DNA, the CDR3 is TGTGCCAGCAGCTTAGCTCAAACGAACACTGAAGCTTTCTTT. Amino acid sequence: CASSLAQTNTEAFF.

Concerning this clone: Distinct nucleotide sequences in the sample also encode this CDR3. The V and J genes are TRBV28 and TRBJ1-3; no clear D gene. The CDR3 is 12 residues long. Trimming cost V 5 bases and J 2 bases, with 4 bases left between them. The germline gives CDR1 MDHEN, CDR2 SYDVKM. CDR3 bases: TGTGCCAGCAGTCCTCCTGGAAACACCATATATTTT. Translated: CASSPPGNTIYF.

The CDR3 reads CASSSRIYEQYF. The CDR3 coding sequence is TGTGCCAGCAGTTCCCGCATCTACGAGCAGTACTTC. The gene calls are TRBV28 and TRBJ2-5, with D uncertain. The J call may be mistaken, given a closer DNA end match to TRBJ2-7. CDR3 length equals 12 residues. Germline-derived CDR1 and CDR2 are MDHEN and SYDVKM.